This T cell receptor beta chain is drawn from a study of blood T cell repertoires in COVID-19 (TCRdb year 2020). Concerning the study at large: Samples covering the acute and convalescent phases of COVID-19 were provided by collaborators in the United States, Italy and Spain. Where HLA class I and class II types were available, the types were taken from metadata supplied by the sample provider, not from assay-based typing. The repertoires were made available in a free public database intended to serve as a resource for research on the immune response to SARS-CoV-2. Deeply sampled blood TCRbeta repertoires from subjects exposed to, actively infected with, or recovered from COVID-19 were included in the dataset. Sample metadata almost always included a de-identified subject ID, COVID-19 status, age in years and sex. The prospective study material was composed of cDNA or gDNA derived from T cells, B-cell-depleted T cells, or PBMCs. Samples were obtained from the ongoing ImmuneRACE study (first 160 participants) and from about 1,300 subjects provided by 6 global collaborators.

TCRbeta CDR3 regions were amplified from genomic DNA by means of the immunoSEQ Assay, a bias-controlled multiplex PCR. On the study's bioinformatics: Nucleated cell counts per sample were estimated from amplification of reference gene primers within the assay. To quantify the absolute abundance of each unique TCRbeta CDR3 rearrangement, sequence reads were collapsed and filtered. For each sample, productive Simpson clonality was calculated by taking the square root of Simpson's diversity index across productive rearrangements. Imported from immuneACCESS, the table was reduced by TCRdb to in-frame sequences with V and J called. These copies leave out some clones; in studies compared against another copy, an unresolved V gene accounts for under half, and the cause of the remainder is not known. V and J calls and clone size are as listed in that table; D and trimming were resolved from the DNA. The sample contains 140,000 to 150,000 clones, approximately 87% of them found a single time. The ten largest make up around 1.3% of the sample.

Participants in the prospective study were aged about 18 to 90 years, lived in 20 to 30 United States geographic areas, and enrolled through a virtual design. To assign participants to cohorts, the prospective study relied on clinical history that participants themselves reported in a screening survey and a study questionnaire. In the prospective study, whole blood, serum and a nasopharyngeal or oropharyngeal swab were collected from each participant by mobile phlebotomists. Prospective study participants could optionally give additional blood draws and questionnaires over an approximately two-month period. Blood samples from the prospective study were shipped frozen or at room temperature prior to DNA extraction. V has 3 bases trimmed and J has 5 bases trimmed; junction bases matching no gene number 9. The CDR1 and CDR2 encoded by the germline V gene are SGHRS and YFSETQ. The CDR3, cysteine through phenylalanine, is 15 amino acids long. Only the CDR3 DNA is retained, 45 bases long and in frame from the first base.

Overall study outcomes, separate from this receptor: The quantity of clinical and demographic metadata differed by source and by participant and was supplied without curation.

Regarding this clone: No cognate antigen has been identified for it. The record has no base qualities; no much larger clone is one base away.

The sequence is built from TRBV5-1 and TRBJ2-7, with 9 bases matching TRBD1. The specimen sequenced was PBMCs or T cells enriched from blood (not recorded which). This clonotype was sampled from a woman in her twenties or thirties with acute COVID-19. The DNA reads TGCGCCAGCAGCTCAGACAGGGGGATCCCTAACGAGCAGTACTTC. This gives the protein CASSSDRGIPNEQYF.